Following are 2 T cell receptor beta chains from one sample sequenced in a study of cytomegalovirus exposure and HLA in healthy donors. Using immunoSEQ multiplex PCR, the repertoire was profiled, and TCRdb retains in-frame clones only, with some absent. The table includes some 130,000 clones, around 80% detected once. Specimen: PBMCs. Receptor source: a man aged 25 to 40 in good health and CMV-seropositive.

The V and J genes are TRBV9 and TRBJ2-7, with TRBD2 matching 7 bases. This CDR3 region has 16 residues. Germline V gene sequence: CDR1 SGDLS, CDR2 YYNGEE. V shed 0 bases and J 3 bases; nucleotides not matched to a gene: 9. CDR3 region: CASSVASSGGYYEQYF. The DNA for the CDR3 is TGTGCCAGCAGCGTAGCTTCTAGCGGAGGCTACTACGAGCAGTACTTC.

This clone occurred a few times. The chain links TRBV6-5 to TRBJ1-2; no clear D gene. Germline CDR1 and CDR2: MNHEY and SVGAGI. V was cut by 10 bases and J by 3 bases, with 9 bases left in between. The CDR3 extends over 11 amino acids. CDR3 DNA: TGTGCCACCCTGAACTACTATGGCTACACCTTC. It is translated as CATLNYYGYTF.